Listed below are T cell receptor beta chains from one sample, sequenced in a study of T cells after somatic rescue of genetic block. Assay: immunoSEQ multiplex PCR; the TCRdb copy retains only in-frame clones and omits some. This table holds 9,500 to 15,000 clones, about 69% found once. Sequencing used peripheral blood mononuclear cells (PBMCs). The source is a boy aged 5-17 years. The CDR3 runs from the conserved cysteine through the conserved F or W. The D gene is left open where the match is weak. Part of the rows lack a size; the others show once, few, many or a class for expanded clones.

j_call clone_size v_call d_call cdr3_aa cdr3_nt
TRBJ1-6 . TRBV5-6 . CASSWGGYNSPLHF TGTGCCAGCAGCTGGGGGGGATATAATTCACCCCTCCACTTT
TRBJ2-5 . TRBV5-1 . CASSPGVVETQYF TGCGCCAGCAGCCCAGGAGTGGTGGAGACCCAGTACTTC
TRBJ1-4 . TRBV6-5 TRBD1 CASSLTGAEKLFF TGTGCCAGCAGTTTGACAGGGGCTGAAAAACTGTTTTTT
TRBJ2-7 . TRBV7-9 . CASSLRPDGTYEQYF TGTGCCAGCAGCTTAAGACCGGACGGAACCTACGAGCAGTACTTC
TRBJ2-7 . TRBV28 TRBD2 CASSTPAAGLADYEQYF TGTGCCAGCAGTACTCCCGCGGCAGGACTAGCGGACTACGAGCAGTACTTC
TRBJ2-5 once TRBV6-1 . CASTPQQGGAETQYF TGTGCCAGCACCCCTCAACAGGGAGGCGCGGAGACCCAGTACTTC
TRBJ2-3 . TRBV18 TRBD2 CASSPLWGLAGDKDTQYF TGTGCCAGCTCACCACTGTGGGGACTAGCGGGGGATAAGGATACGCAGTATTTT
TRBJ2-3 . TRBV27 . CASSLGPPGAVRTDTQYF TGTGCCAGCAGTTTAGGCCCCCCTGGAGCGGTACGCACAGATACGCAGTATTTT
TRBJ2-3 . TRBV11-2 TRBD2 CASSLGGRAPSDTQYF TGTGCCAGCAGCCTCGGGGGGAGGGCCCCATCGGATACGCAGTATTTT
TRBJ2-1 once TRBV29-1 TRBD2 CSVGGTSGLYYNEQFF TGCAGCGTTGGGGGGACTAGCGGGTTATACTACAATGAGCAGTTCTTC
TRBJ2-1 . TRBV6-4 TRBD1 CASRPRQGDDNEQFF TGTGCCAGCAGGCCCAGACAGGGTGACGACAATGAGCAGTTCTTC
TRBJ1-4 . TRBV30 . CAWSVLQVNEKLFF TGTGCCTGGAGTGTCTTACAGGTTAATGAAAAACTGTTTTTT
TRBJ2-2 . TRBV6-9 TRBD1 CASRGQGEGELFF TGTGCCAGCAGGGGCCAGGGGGAGGGGGAGCTGTTTTTT
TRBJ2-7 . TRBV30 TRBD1 CAWSHIRDRGYEQYF TGTGCCTGGAGTCACATCCGGGACAGGGGCTACGAGCAGTACTTC
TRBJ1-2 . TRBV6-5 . CASSYRTLGDYGYTF TGTGCCAGCAGTTACCGGACACTGGGGGACTATGGCTACACCTTC